The TCR beta chain under discussion was sequenced for a study of Graves' ophthalmopathy and Graves' hyperthyroidism. Hyperthyroidism patients, aged 18 to 65, were newly diagnosed, under 2 months' duration. Other autoimmune disease, uncontrolled infection, pregnancy and lactation led to exclusion. Amplified TCR beta CDR3 regions were obtained using RNA transcripts as template. Second-round multiplex PCR followed a first-round RT-PCR using HTBI primers. MiXCR, applied by TCRdb to the multiplex PCR reads, yields one record per CDR3 protein. The sample holds a few hundred thousand distinct CDR3 sequences, under 45% seen once. Study results and limitations: Among expanded thyroid clonotypes above 0.001 frequency, most also occurred in blood.

V gave up 4 bases and J gave up 4 bases; unmatched junction bases: 16. Germline CDR1 reads SGHDT; CDR2 reads YYEEEE. The CDR3 sequence is 17 residues long. Concerning this clonotype itself: Its antigen is still unknown.

This chain uses TRBV5-6 with TRBJ1-2, with TRBD1 identical over 7 bases. This TCR derives from an adult man with Graves' hyperthyroidism. The material sequenced was peripheral blood or thyroid tissue (not recorded which). The CDR3 is CASSPGWGGQTIYGYTF. The DNA for the CDR3 is TGTGCCAGCAGCCCTGGATGGGGGGGACAGACCATCTATGGCTACACCTTC. Full variable domain (rest looked up from reference TRBV5-6 and TRBJ1-2): DAGVTQSPTHLIKTRGQQVTLRCSPKSGHDTVSWYQQALGQGPQFIFQYYEEEERQRGNFPDRFSGHQFPNYSSELNVNALLLGDSALYLCASSPGWGGQTIYGYTFGSGTRLTVV.